A selection of T cell receptor beta chains follows, all from one sample in a study of regulatory T cells in long-lasting Graves disease. TCRdb re-derived calls from the multiplex PCR reads in MiXCR, one entry per CDR3 protein. Of hundreds of thousands of distinct CDR3 sequences listed, approximately 15% were seen once; the top ten hold 25% to 30%. This sample also belongs to another study, concerning T cells in Graves' hyperthyroidism and ophthalmopathy.

Specimen: peripheral blood mononuclear cells (PBMCs), collected at new diagnosis, from a patient treated with antithyroid drugs. Source of these receptors: a man aged 35 to 55 with Graves disease. Both conserved end residues are trimmed from each CDR3. Each record gives: V gene, D gene, J gene, CDR3 protein. The D gene is left open where the match is weak.

>TRBV11-3|-|TRBJ2-2
ASSPLATVTGELF
>TRBV6-1|-|TRBJ1-4
ASNPTATNEKLF
>TRBV5-4|TRBD1|TRBJ2-7
ASSSQRQGSYEQY
>TRBV7-2|-|TRBJ2-1
ASSLAPRLEQF
>TRBV28|-|TRBJ2-1
ASSLVWSVGDEQF
>TRBV30|-|TRBJ1-5
AWSGSKGPYSNQPQH
>TRBV5-1|TRBD1|TRBJ2-4
ASSLVGTENIQY
>TRBV5-1|TRBD2|TRBJ2-3
ASRLAGGRADTQY
>TRBV7-2|TRBD1|TRBJ1-5
ASSLLGQGGQPQH
>TRBV27|-|TRBJ1-2
ASSLSLRDGYT
>TRBV12-3/TRBV12-4|TRBD1|TRBJ1-2
ASSIRGQGYGYT
>TRBV6-1|-|TRBJ2-7
ASSTRFALYYEQY
>TRBV2|-|TRBJ1-3
ASTNWGLSTIY
>TRBV20-1|-|TRBJ2-7
SAGAIPGFEQY
>TRBV24-1|-|TRBJ1-5
ATSDPAFGEGNQPQH
>TRBV6-1|TRBD2|TRBJ2-1
ASSPNFDGGAGNEQF
>TRBV30|TRBD1|TRBJ2-7
AWRGQGIPT
>TRBV9|TRBD2|TRBJ2-7
ASSASGGAREQY
>TRBV18|-|TRBJ1-5
ASSAQVSNQPQH
>TRBV2|-|TRBJ2-3
ASSVLSTDTQY
>TRBV28|TRBD2|TRBJ2-1
ASRPAGGPHEQF
>TRBV20-1|TRBD1|TRBJ1-5
SAPGQGAVGNQPQH
>TRBV11-2|-|TRBJ1-1
ASSFQWGVEAF